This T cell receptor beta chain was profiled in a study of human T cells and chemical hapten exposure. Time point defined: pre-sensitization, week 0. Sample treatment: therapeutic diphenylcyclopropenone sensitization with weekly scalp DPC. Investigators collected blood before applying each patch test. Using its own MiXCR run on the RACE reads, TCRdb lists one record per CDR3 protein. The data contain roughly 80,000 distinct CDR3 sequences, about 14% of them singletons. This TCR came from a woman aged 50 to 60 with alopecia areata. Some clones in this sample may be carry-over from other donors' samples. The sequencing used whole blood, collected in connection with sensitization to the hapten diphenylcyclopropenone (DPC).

Here the CDR3 DNA reads TGCAGCGTTGCGGGACAGGGGTTTGTAGGCACTGAAGCTTTCTTT. Protein: CSVAGQGFVGTEAFF. The chain links TRBV29-1 to TRBJ1-1; 10 bases align to TRBD1. The length of the CDR3 is 15 residues. Trimming took 4 bases from V and 4 from J; bases not matched to a gene: 9. The germline V gene encodes CDR1 SQVTM and CDR2 ANQGSEA.